A selection of T cell receptor beta chains follows, all from one sample in a study of T cells in Graves' hyperthyroidism and ophthalmopathy. TCRdb re-called the multiplex PCR reads through MiXCR, storing one row per CDR3 protein. The data contain about 420,000 distinct CDR3 sequences, 15% to 18% of them singletons. Sequenced material: blood. These receptors were collected from a woman between 18 and 30 years old with Graves' hyperthyroidism. Each CDR3 is given with its conserved first and last residue. The D gene is left open where the match is weak. Size tells how often a clone was seen (once, few, many) or the class of an expanded clone, and some rows leave it out.

j_call v_call d_call clone_size cdr3_aa cdr3_nt
TRBJ2-5 TRBV5-4 TRBD1 many CASSGGTGRETQYF TGTGCCAGCAGCGGCGGGACAGGGCGAGAGACCCAGTACTTC
TRBJ2-1 TRBV5-7 TRBD1 many CASSLLSGTGGGGYNEQFF TGTGCCAGCAGCTTACTCTCCGGGACAGGGGGCGGGGGGTACAATGAGCAGTTCTTC
TRBJ2-7 TRBV20-1 . many CSAWGGGVSEQYF TGCAGTGCCTGGGGAGGGGGGGTTAGCGAGCAGTACTTC
TRBJ1-2 TRBV25-1 . many CASSSRGTSGGYTF TGTGCCAGCAGTTCCCGGGGGACAAGTGGAGGCTACACCTTC
TRBJ2-1 TRBV2 TRBD2 many CASRSGTSGGANEQFF TGTGCCAGCAGGTCCGGGACTAGCGGGGGGGCAAATGAGCAGTTCTTC
TRBJ2-3 TRBV11-2 TRBD2 many CASSLGSSGTSTDTQYF TGTGCCAGCAGCTTAGGTTCTAGCGGAACTAGCACAGATACGCAGTATTTT
TRBJ2-2 TRBV7-6 . many CASSFSTSTTGELFF TGTGCCAGCAGCTTTTCGACTAGTACAACCGGGGAGCTGTTTTTT
TRBJ2-1 TRBV27 TRBD2 many CASSSVWTSATHSYNEQFF TGTGCCAGCAGTTCCGTATGGACTAGCGCGACCCATTCCTACAATGAGCAGTTCTTC
TRBJ1-4 TRBV20-1 TRBD1 . CSARDRQGARTNEKLFF TGCAGTGCTAGAGATCGGCAGGGGGCAAGAACTAATGAAAAACTGTTTTTT
TRBJ2-5 TRBV9 TRBD2 many CASSVGGGLAGRETQYF TGTGCCAGCAGCGTAGGAGGGGGGCTAGCGGGGCGGGAGACCCAGTACTTC
TRBJ2-5 TRBV30 . many CAWSVGSAGAGTQYF TGTGCCTGGAGTGTGGGCAGCGCAGGGGCAGGGACCCAGTACTTC
TRBJ2-1 TRBV9 TRBD2 . CASSVTGGDYNEQFF TGTGCCAGCAGCGTAACGGGGGGGGACTACAATGAGCAGTTCTTC
TRBJ1-3 TRBV6-5 . . CASSFGPSLGNTIYF TGTGCCAGCAGTTTCGGACCATCCCTTGGAAACACCATATATTTT
TRBJ2-2 TRBV7-2 . . CASSLVWRVGYTGELFF TGTGCCAGCAGCTTAGTATGGCGGGTTGGGTACACCGGGGAGCTGTTTTTT
TRBJ1-4 TRBV20-1 TRBD1 many CSAPKDRVGDEKLFF TGCAGTGCCCCCAAGGACAGGGTTGGGGATGAAAAACTGTTTTTT
TRBJ2-7 TRBV20-1 TRBD2 . CSARDIVAGGPSYEQYF TGCAGTGCTAGAGATATCGTGGCGGGAGGGCCGTCCTACGAGCAGTACTTC
TRBJ2-7 TRBV12-3/TRBV12-4 . . CASSLGRLAYEQYF TGTGCCAGCAGTTTAGGACGTCTAGCCTACGAGCAGTACTTC
TRBJ2-3 TRBV18 TRBD2 many CASSPYSGTTDTQYF TGTGCCAGCTCACCTTACAGCGGGACCACAGATACGCAGTATTTT
TRBJ2-3 TRBV7-3 TRBD2 . CASSLNAGGSADTQYF TGTGCCAGCAGCTTAAATGCGGGGGGATCCGCAGATACGCAGTATTTT
TRBJ2-7 TRBV12-3/TRBV12-4 . many CASSPSWGGLSYEQYF TGTGCCAGCAGTCCGAGCTGGGGCGGCCTAAGCTACGAGCAGTACTTC
TRBJ1-6 TRBV20-1 . . CSARGRVDSPLHF TGCAGTGCTAGAGGCCGCGTCGATTCACCCCTCCACTTT
TRBJ2-1 TRBV5-1 TRBD1 few CASSPRTGRDEQFF TGCGCCAGCAGCCCCCGGACAGGGCGTGATGAGCAGTTCTTC
TRBJ2-7 TRBV20-1 TRBD2 . CSARIVGTSGSSYEQYF TGCAGTGCTAGAATCGTCGGGACTAGCGGGAGCTCCTACGAGCAGTACTTC
TRBJ2-1 TRBV11-2 TRBD2 many CASSGLAGANEQFF TGTGCCAGCAGCGGACTAGCGGGGGCCAATGAGCAGTTCTTC
TRBJ2-4 TRBV7-8 . many CASSVDYYANIQYF TGTGCCAGCTCTGTAGACTATTACGCGAACATTCAGTACTTC
TRBJ1-4 TRBV20-1 . many CSARGRSGRGNEKLFF TGCAGTGCTAGAGGCCGGTCCGGACGGGGTAATGAAAAACTGTTTTTT
TRBJ2-7 TRBV7-2 . . CASSLGRNGYEQYF TGTGCCAGCAGCTTAGGGAGGAACGGATACGAGCAGTACTTC
TRBJ2-7 TRBV5-1 . many CASSLSAQGYEQYF TGCGCCAGCAGCTTGTCGGCCCAGGGGTACGAGCAGTACTTC
TRBJ2-3 TRBV24-1 TRBD1 many CATSGPPGQGADTQYF TGTGCCACCAGTGGTCCACCGGGACAGGGGGCAGATACGCAGTATTTT
TRBJ1-2 TRBV2 . many CASSGRRTNYGYTF TGTGCCAGCAGTGGCAGGAGAACTAACTATGGCTACACCTTC
TRBJ2-2 TRBV6-1 TRBD1 many CASFPGGNGELFF TGTGCCAGCTTTCCAGGGGGAAACGGGGAGCTGTTTTTT
TRBJ1-2 TRBV7-9 . many CASSLAGQVDYGYTF TGTGCCAGCAGCTTAGCGGGTCAGGTTGACTATGGCTACACCTTC
TRBJ2-7 TRBV6-1 . many CASSERTRTSYEQYF TGTGCCAGCAGTGAGCGGACTCGGACGTCCTACGAGCAGTACTTC
TRBJ2-1 TRBV19 . . CASSARASLDEQFF TGTGCCAGTAGTGCCCGGGCCTCCTTGGATGAGCAGTTCTTC
TRBJ2-1 TRBV11-2 TRBD1 . CASSSPGTGDFNEQFF TGTGCCAGCAGCTCCCCCGGGACAGGGGATTTCAATGAGCAGTTCTTC
TRBJ2-5 TRBV5-5 . few CASSFGNTVSETQYF TGTGCCAGCAGCTTTGGAAATACAGTTTCGGAGACCCAGTACTTC
TRBJ1-2 TRBV10-3 . many CAISQTGDYGYTF TGTGCCATCAGTCAGACAGGAGACTATGGCTACACCTTC
TRBJ2-7 TRBV3-1 . . CASSQALTSYEQYF TGTGCCAGCAGCCAGGCCCTAACCTCCTACGAGCAGTACTTC
TRBJ2-7 TRBV20-1 . many CSAMPGFYEQYF TGCAGTGCTATGCCAGGATTCTACGAGCAGTACTTC
TRBJ2-7 TRBV7-6 TRBD1 many CASSLQTGGSYEQYF TGTGCCAGCAGCTTACAGACAGGGGGCTCCTACGAGCAGTACTTC